This T cell receptor (beta chain) was retrieved from a study of blood T cells in healthy people across ages. At the level of the study: Using template switching, researchers captured about one barcoded beta molecule for each two T cells.

The junction had 13 bases not matched to a gene; V was cut back by 6 bases and J by 7 bases. The CDR3 is 18 residues long. Germline V gene sequence: CDR1 SNHLY, CDR2 FYNNEI. The draw of peripheral blood yielded around 10 milliliters from each donor. Combining a sample-barcoded 5' primer with a J-beta primer mix, a second PCR ran for 7 to 11 cycles. Tagging of each cDNA molecule was performed by a template-switch adaptor with 12 random nucleotides. Each CDR3 protein is one row after TCRdb ran MiXCR on the 5' RACE reads. The sample records some 800,000 distinct CDR3 sequences, 40% to 50% being singletons.

The V and J genes are TRBV2 and TRBJ2-1; 15 bases fit TRBD2. The TCR sequence derives from a man between 60 and 75 years old in good health. The sample taken for sequencing was blood. Here the CDR3 reads CASSFRTSGGAFYNEQFF. Here the CDR3 DNA reads TGTGCCAGCAGCTTCCGGACTAGCGGGGGGGCATTCTATAATGAGCAGTTCTTC.